Each of the 19 T cell receptor beta chains below was sequenced from the same sample in a study of T cells in Graves' hyperthyroidism and ophthalmopathy. RNA transcripts provided the source from which TCR beta CDR3 regions were amplified. When the TCR CDR3 underwent first-round RT-PCR, the HTBI primer set was used. MiXCR, run by TCRdb on the multiplex PCR reads, gives a single entry per CDR3 protein. Here the sample spans around 690,000 distinct CDR3 sequences, 15% to 20% being singletons. Sequencing was done on a sample of blood. The receptors were gathered from a man between 45 and 60 years old with Graves' hyperthyroidism.

This clonotype was counted only a few times. The chain combines TRBV7-9 with TRBJ2-7, with 8 bases fitting TRBD1. Germline V lookup: CDR1 SEHNR, CDR2 FQNEAQ (reference sequence). The CDR3 totals 14 residues. V shed 3 bases, J shed 5 bases, and the junction held 6 bases outside the gene matches. This chain's CDR3 is CASSFGQGGDEQYF. Here the CDR3 DNA reads TGTGCCAGCAGCTTCGGACAGGGAGGCGACGAGCAGTACTTC.

This clonotype was seen only a few times. The CDR3 region has the DNA TGCGCCAGCAGCTTGGAAGGTTTGCTTAGCACAGATACGCAGTATTTT. Protein: CASSLEGLLSTDTQYF. The V and J genes are TRBV5-1 and TRBJ2-3, with no clear D. V lost 0 bases and J 0 bases, leaving 11 bases between the germline ends. CDR1 and CDR2 from the germline V gene are SGHRS and YFSETQ. The CDR3 has 16 amino acids. The full variable domain, rest sourced from reference TRBV5-1 and TRBJ2-3, is KAGVTQTPRYLIKTRGQQVTLSCSPISGHRSVSWYQQTPGQGLQFLFEYFSETQRNKGNFPGRFSGRQFSNSRSEMNVSTLELGDSALYLCASSLEGLLSTDTQYFGPGTRLTVL.

This clonotype was seen more than once but under ten times. Written as DNA, the CDR3 is TGCGCCAGCAGCTTAGGGGGACGGACTAGCAATGAGCAGTTCTTC. Protein: CASSLGGRTSNEQFF. The rearrangement joins TRBV5-1 to TRBJ2-1, with a possible D match to TRBD2 (7 bases). V dropped 2 bases and J dropped 6 bases, with 15 bases sitting between them. This CDR3 contains 15 residues. The V gene's germline CDR1 is SGHRS and CDR2 YFSETQ.

This clonotype was seen a few times. CDR3 nucleotide sequence: TGTGCCAGTAGTATCTGGGGGAGAGTCTCTGGGGCCAACGTCCTGACTTTC. Protein: CASSIWGRVSGANVLTF. This chain uses TRBV19 with TRBJ2-6, with D perhaps TRBD1 or TRBD2 (5 bases each). This CDR3 comprises 17 residues. Germline CDR1 LNHDA, CDR2 SQIVND (reference sequence). Trimming took 3 bases from V and 0 from J, leaving 12 bases between them.

This clonotype was seen more than once but under ten times. This sequence joins TRBV27 and TRBJ1-2, with D perhaps matching TRBD1 (6 bases). Germline assignment: CDR1 MNHEY and CDR2 SMNVEV (reference sequence). V was cut by 5 bases and J by 6 bases, with 13 bases left in between. CDR3 length: 13 amino acids. This CDR3 is CASSPLGGHGYTF. Written as DNA, the CDR3 is TGTGCCAGCAGTCCGCTAGGGGGGCATGGCTACACCTTC.

This chain joins TRBV12-3 or TRBV12-4 and TRBJ2-3; D is possibly TRBD2 (6 bases). The CDR3 extends over 16 amino acids. V shed 6 bases and J shed 6 bases, with 22 bases lying between them. CDR3 sequence: CASSLFGTGGFDTQYF. DNA of the CDR3: TGTGCCAGCAGCCTTTTCGGGACTGGAGGTTTTGATACGCAGTATTTT.

The chain joins TRBV7-9 to TRBJ2-7; 10 bases match TRBD2. V dropped 1 base and J dropped 2; count of bases not matched to a gene: 5. The CDR3 has 16 amino acids. The germline V gene has CDR1 SEHNR and CDR2 FQNEAQ (reference sequence). The CDR3 coding sequence is TGTGCCAGCAGCTTAGTTACTAGCGGGAACCCCTACGAGCAGTACTTC. It translates to CASSLVTSGNPYEQYF. Based on the CDR3 plus reference TRBV7-9 and TRBJ2-7, the full variable domain is DTGVSQNPRHKITKRGQNVTFRCDPISEHNRLYWYRQTLGQGPEFLTYFQNEAQLEKSRLLSDRFSAERPKGSFSTLEIQRTEQGDSAMYLCASSLVTSGNPYEQYFGPGTRLTVT.

This clonotype was recorded at least ten times. The chain has TRBV28 and TRBJ2-1; 9 bases fit TRBD2. Trimming at V came to 5 bases and at J to 9 bases, leaving 11 bases not matched to a gene. Per the germline V gene, CDR1 is MDHEN and CDR2 is SYDVKM. The CDR3 runs to 15 residues. The CDR3 spells CASSNLAGGLGEQFF. CDR3 DNA: TGTGCCAGCAGTAATCTGGCGGGAGGGCTTGGTGAGCAGTTCTTC.

Only a few counts were recorded for this clonotype. The chain has TRBV6-2 or TRBV6-3 and TRBJ2-3; no firm D call. There are 13 residues in the CDR3. Trimming took off 0 bases at V and 10 bases at J, with 11 bases between the two ends. Per the germline V gene, CDR1 is MNHEY and CDR2 is SVGEGT. CDR3 in DNA: TGTGCCAGCAGTTACTCATCTCCCTCGGCGCAGTATTTT. This codes for CASSYSSPSAQYF.

Ten or more counts support this clonotype. The chain links TRBV6-1 to TRBJ2-3; D may be TRBD1 (5 bases). The V and J ends lost 0 bases and 0 bases respectively, with 10 bases between them. From germline, CDR1 is MNHNS and CDR2 SASEGT. The CDR3 runs to 16 residues. In nucleotides, the CDR3 is TGTGCCAGCAGTGAAGCGTGGGGCCTTAGCACAGATACGCAGTATTTT. Encoded protein: CASSEAWGLSTDTQYF.

This clonotype was seen a handful of times. J is TRBJ2-3 and V is TRBV18; 9 nucleotides match TRBD2. Per the germline V gene, CDR1 is KGHSH and CDR2 is LQKENI. V dropped 3 bases and J dropped 6; count of bases not matched to a gene: 13. The CDR3 extends over 17 amino acids. For the CDR3, the DNA is TGTGCCAGCTCACCGGGGGGCCTTAGCGGGAGAAATGATACGCAGTATTTT. Translating it yields CASSPGGLSGRNDTQYF.

V usage is TRBV19 and J usage is TRBJ2-3; no definite D call. The CDR3 has 12 amino acids. Looked up from germline, CDR1 is LNHDA and CDR2 is SQIVND (reference sequence). Trimming removed 6 bases from V and 4 bases from J, with 8 bases in between. The CDR3 is CASRSLADTQYF. CDR3 nucleotide sequence: TGTGCCAGTAGGAGCCTAGCAGATACGCAGTATTTT.

This clonotype was seen at least ten times. This chain links TRBV12-3 or TRBV12-4 with TRBJ2-2; D is possibly TRBD2 (5 bases). The CDR3 runs 16 residues. The V and J ends lost 9 bases and 5 bases respectively, with 22 bases between them. CDR3 DNA sequence: TGTGCCAGTACCATTGGGCTCGGGGAATCAACCGGGGAGCTGTTTTTT. As protein: CASTIGLGESTGELFF.

The table lists this clonotype with a few counts. The V call is TRBV30, the J call TRBJ1-5; a possible D gene is TRBD1 (6 bases). The CDR3 totals 12 residues. Germline V gene lookup returns CDR1 GTSNPN and CDR2 SVGIG (reference sequence). V was cut by 5 bases and J by 6 bases, with 11 bases left in between. CDR3 residues: CAWDTGTQPQHF. In DNA form, the CDR3 reads TGTGCCTGGGATACAGGGACTCAGCCCCAGCATTTT. The whole variable domain, filled in from reference TRBV30 and TRBJ1-5, reads SQTIHQWPATLVQPVGSPLSLECTVEGTSNPNLYWYRQAAGRGLQLLFYSVGIGQISSEVPQNLSASRPQDRQFILSSKKLLLSDSGFYLCAWDTGTQPQHFGDGTRLSIL.

This clonotype was seen a handful of times. The rearrangement links TRBV7-9 to TRBJ1-1; perhaps TRBD1 as D (5 bases). V was cut by 5 bases and J by 4 bases, with 14 bases left in between. The germline gives CDR1 SEHNR, CDR2 FQNEAQ (reference sequence). The CDR3 is 14 amino acids. For the CDR3, the DNA is TGTGCCAGCAGCCTGCAGGGATTGAGCACTGAAGCTTTCTTT. Protein product: CASSLQGLSTEAFF. The entire variable domain, with the rest obtained from reference TRBV7-9 and TRBJ1-1, is as follows: DTGVSQNPRHKITKRGQNVTFRCDPISEHNRLYWYRQTLGQGPEFLTYFQNEAQLEKSRLLSDRFSAERPKGSFSTLEIQRTEQGDSAMYLCASSLQGLSTEAFFGQGTRLTVV.

Ten or more counts support this clonotype. In DNA, the CDR3 is TGTGCCATCAGTGAGCTCCTCTCTGGGGCCAACGTCCTGACTTTC. Translated, it gives CAISELLSGANVLTF. The chain employs TRBV10-3 and TRBJ2-6; D is unresolved. Germline loops: CDR1 ENHRY, CDR2 SYGVKD. The CDR3 runs 15 residues. V lost 2 bases and J 0 bases, leaving 5 bases between the germline ends.

The table lists this clonotype with a few counts. This chain joins TRBV24-1 and TRBJ1-2; 8 nucleotides align to TRBD1. The V gene end was trimmed by 4 bases and the J gene end by 9 bases; junction bases not matched to a gene: 9. There are 14 residues in the CDR3. Per the germline V gene, CDR1 is KGHDR and CDR2 is SFDVKD. CDR3 loop: CATSDQTGERSYTF. The CDR3, as DNA: TGTGCCACCAGTGACCAGACAGGGGAGAGGAGCTACACCTTC.

The rearrangement joins TRBV9 to TRBJ2-1, with 12 bases that match TRBD2. The CDR3 is made up of 19 amino acids. Losses at the gene ends were 3 bases for V and 5 bases for J; bases not matched to a gene: 15. The V gene's germline CDR1 is SGDLS and CDR2 YYNGEE. In nucleotides, the CDR3 is TGTGCCAGCAGCGACCCCCCCTGGACTAGCGGGACTAGCCACAATGAGCAGTTCTTC. Translation: CASSDPPWTSGTSHNEQFF.

In this sample, this clonotype turned up a few times. The gene calls are TRBV14 and TRBJ2-2; the D is unclear. The germline CDR1 and CDR2 sequences are SGHDN and FVKESK. The V end was cut by 3 bases, the J end by 7 bases, with 9 bases between. The CDR3 has 13 amino acids. The CDR3 bases are TGTGCCAGCAGCCAGCTCTGGGGCGGGGAGCTGTTTTTT. Translating gives CASSQLWGGELFF.